The T cell receptor beta chain described here comes from a study of blood T cells in healthy people across ages. Study-wide points: Investigators viewed diversity estimates from one million T cells as underestimates, the study reported. PBMCs went unsorted, and a conclusive naive versus antigen-experienced comparison was therefore prevented.

Germline lookup yields CDR1 DFQATT and CDR2 SNEGSKA (reference sequence). V lost 0 bases, J lost 1 base, and 14 bases stayed unmatched. The CDR3 is made up of 19 amino acids. Using a J-beta primer mix together with a sample-barcoded 5' primer, a second PCR was run for roughly 7 to 11 cycles. Using its own MiXCR run on the 5' RACE reads, TCRdb lists one record per CDR3 protein. In the table there are fewer than 950,000 distinct CDR3 sequences, roughly 35% of which are singletons. Comments on this clonotype: Its antigen is not identified.

Sequencing was done on a sample of blood. V gene TRBV20-1 combines with J gene TRBJ2-5, with 10 bases that match TRBD2. This receptor was obtained from a man between 18 and 29 years old in good health. CDR3 in amino acids: CSARDLRGSGGKSQETQYF. The CDR3 nucleotides are TGCAGTGCTAGAGATCTCAGGGGTAGCGGGGGGAAAAGCCAAGAGACCCAGTACTTC.